The present T cell receptor (beta chain) was sequenced within a study of T cells in Graves' hyperthyroidism and ophthalmopathy. Template material for amplifying TCR beta CDR3 regions consisted of RNA transcripts. HTBI primers were the set used in a first-round RT-PCR of the TCR CDR3. Using its own MiXCR run on the multiplex PCR reads, TCRdb lists one record per CDR3 protein. The sample has hundreds of thousands of distinct CDR3 sequences, around 24% seen once. Broader study findings: Ophthalmopathy was told apart from stable hyperthyroidism by a 13 V-J model.

This clonotype was seen at least ten times. Its antigen remains unknown. This CDR3 has 15 residues. Per germline, CDR1 MDHEN and CDR2 SYDVKM. Trimming cost V 3 bases and J 4 bases; bases outside gene matches: 7. The sample was blood. The chain recombines TRBV28 with TRBJ1-2, with TRBD1 identical over 8 bases. This TCR was sampled from a young woman with Graves' ophthalmopathy. The CDR3 DNA is TGTGCCAGCAGTTTGTGGGACAGGAGCTCCTATGGCTACACCTTC. This translates into CASSLWDRSSYGYTF.